The subject of this entry is one TCR beta chain. Its specificity is unknown. The data were produced by immunoSEQ multiplex PCR, yet TCRdb's version contains in-frame clones alone and is incomplete. This sample has 300,000 to 400,000 clones; roughly 67% occur once, and the top ten carry roughly 6%. This CDR3 is 14 amino acids long. Trimming removed 0 bases at V and 6 bases at J, with 11 bases between. The data were obtained in a study of cytotoxic CD8 clonotypes in ibrutinib-treated CLL. Turning to the study itself: Samples averaged approximately 250,000 productive templates and around 91,000 productive rearrangements. The study's findings and limits: Treatment saw public clonotypes, which were uncommon, either contract or stay stable. Clonality (at baseline) was higher than in age-matched healthy donors and tracked circulating CD8+ T-cell counts.

The rearrangement links TRBV23-1 to TRBJ1-2, with unresolved D. TRBV23-1 is placed among ORFs of uncertain function. Here the sequenced sample was PBMCs, taken after 36 months of ibrutinib treatment. The TCR sequence derives from a human donor with chronic lymphocytic leukemia. CDR3 protein: CASSQSFREDGYTF. The DNA of the CDR3 is TGCGCCAGCAGTCAATCTTTCCGGGAAGATGGCTACACCTTC.